Listed here is a single T cell receptor (beta chain). One entry per CDR3 protein results from TCRdb running MiXCR on the RACE reads. The table includes just over 350,000 distinct CDR3 sequences, under 6.5% detected once. The junction had 10 bases not matched to a gene; V was cut back by 6 bases and J by 1 base. This CDR3 region has 16 residues. The germline CDR1 and CDR2 sequences are SEHNR and FQNEAQ (reference sequence). Time point specified: patch test 2, 6 weeks after DPC sensitization. The treatment was: therapeutic diphenylcyclopropenone sensitization with weekly scalp DPC. The record originates from a study of human T cells and chemical hapten exposure.

The source was whole blood, collected in connection with sensitization to the hapten diphenylcyclopropenone (DPC). The source is a young woman with alopecia areata. Some clones in this sample may be carry-over from other donors' samples. This sequence joins TRBV7-9 and TRBJ1-2, with TRBD1 matching over 8 bases. The CDR3 DNA reads as TGTGCCAGCAGGCCCTCAGCAGGGGGCGGTAACTATGGCTACACCTTC. Amino acid sequence: CASRPSAGGGNYGYTF.